The source of this T cell receptor (beta chain) is a study of blood T cell repertoires in COVID-19 (dated by TCRdb to between 2020 and 2021). Concerning the study at large: Samples covering the acute and convalescent phases of COVID-19 were provided by collaborators in the United States, Italy and Spain. The prospective study material was composed of cDNA or gDNA derived from T cells, B-cell-depleted T cells, or PBMCs. Subjects who had been exposed to COVID-19, were actively infected with it, or had recovered from it provided the deeply sampled blood TCRbeta repertoires that made up the dataset. The repertoires were made available in a free public database intended to serve as a resource for research on the immune response to SARS-CoV-2. The samples were drawn from two sources: the first 160 participants of the ongoing ImmuneRACE study, and 1,254 subjects contributed by 6 global collaborators. Nearly every sample came with metadata listing a de-identified subject ID, COVID-19 status, age in years and sex. HLA class I and class II types, where available, came from metadata supplied by the sample provider rather than from assay-based typing.

The trim is 5 bases for V and 7 bases for J, with a gap of 6 bases between the germline ends. Based on the germline V gene, the CDR1 and CDR2 sequences are MDHEN and SYDVKM. From its cysteine to its phenylalanine, the CDR3 spans 12 amino acids. Kept here is only the CDR3 DNA, which spans 36 bases and is read in frame from base 1. TCRbeta CDR3 regions were amplified from genomic DNA by means of the immunoSEQ Assay, a bias-controlled multiplex PCR. Concerning the study's data processing: The number of nucleated cells in each sample was estimated by amplification of reference gene primers within the assay. To quantify the absolute abundance of each unique TCRbeta CDR3 rearrangement, sequence reads were collapsed and filtered. For each sample, productive Simpson clonality was calculated as the square root of Simpson's diversity index across productive rearrangements. TCRdb carries this immuneACCESS record with in-frame sequences only. Its versions omit some clonotypes, under half of them owing to an unresolved V gene in the studies checked, with the rest unexplained. The V and J calls and clone size are taken from that table; D and trimming were inferred from the DNA. Present in this sample are tens of thousands of clones, almost 85% of which were seen just once. The top ten clones comprise 36% of the sample.

Collaborating institutions collected whole blood in K2EDTA tubes following their own protocols. For TCRbeta analysis, collaborators shipped samples in one of three forms: frozen whole blood, isolated PBMCs, or DNA extracted from either of those sample types. What the authors observed across the whole study: How much clinical and demographic metadata was included differed by source and by participant, and the metadata was provided uncurated.

This clone was recorded only once. Its antigen remains undetermined. No base quality information exists; no much larger clone differs at one position. The sequence joins TRBV28 to TRBJ1-6, with the D gene uncertain. Sample: peripheral blood. The receptor comes from a man between 65 and 79 years old with acute or convalescent COVID-19. The sequence in DNA is TGTGCCAGCAGTATCCTCAATTCACCCCTCCACTTT. Its protein is CASSILNSPLHF.